This T cell receptor (beta chain) was recorded in a study of PD-1 blockade in classical Hodgkin lymphoma. The table came from immunoSEQ multiplex PCR; TCRdb's copy has only in-frame clones and leaves some out. The repertoire includes over 20,000 clones, roughly 85% of them detected once, and roughly 13% sits in the top ten. Notes on this clone: Its target is unknown.

Time point reported: cycle 4 day 1 (C4D1), after more than five weeks of nivolumab. Every patient had relapsed following autologous stem cell transplantation, and cohorts differed in brentuximab vedotin exposure. Best responses included complete response and partial response; otherwise, the best response was progressive disease. Study-level findings and limits: Healthy donors reportedly exceeded newly diagnosed patients in baseline TCR diversity. Those achieving complete response showed baseline diversity like newly diagnosed patients. Patients starting nivolumab less than 1 year after ASCT had lower diversity and were excluded from later analyses.

The CDR3 is 15 residues long. CDR1 is SGHKS, CDR2 YYEKEE, per germline (reference sequence). V lost 0 bases and J lost 0, with 9 bases in between. The rearrangement joins TRBV5-5 to TRBJ1-1; D is undetermined. Sequencing was performed on peripheral blood mononuclear cells (PBMCs), taken before the fourth cycle of nivolumab. This TCR was sampled from a human donor with classical Hodgkin lymphoma. The CDR3 sequence is CASSLVSGLNTEAFF. The CDR3 DNA follows: TGTGCCAGCAGCTTGGTGTCAGGCCTGAACACTGAAGCTTTCTTT.